The 10 T cell receptor beta chains given below trace back to one sample, sequenced in a study of beta chain features in type 1 diabetes. The entirety of the isolated RNA underwent reverse transcription, so expressed TCRB transcripts were sequenced. Produced via immunoSEQ multiplex PCR; TCRdb's table is partial and in-frame only. The table records 150,000 to 160,000 clones, around 10% of them present only once. Input material: central memory CD4+ T cells from blood. The receptors shown here come from a man younger than 35 in good health.

This clone was seen a handful of times. The chain uses TRBV4-1 and TRBJ2-3, with a possible D match to TRBD2 (5 bases). The CDR3 consists of 14 residues. CDR1 is MGHRA, CDR2 YSYEKL, per germline. V shed 0 bases and J shed 3 bases, with 7 bases lying between them. CDR3 in DNA: TGCGCCAGCAGCCAAGATACGGGGACAGATACGCAGTATTTT. It specifies CASSQDTGTDTQYF.

This chain uses TRBV5-7 with TRBJ2-5; TRBD2 aligns across 8 bases. TRBV5-7 belongs to the ORF category, with a function that is uncertain. The J segment lost 1 base and the V segment lost 7 bases, leaving 9 bases of the junction unmatched. This CDR3 spans 15 amino acids. The CDR3 loop is CASRYSGDLQETQYF. In DNA, the CDR3 is TGTGCCAGCCGATATAGCGGGGATCTCCAAGAGACCCAGTACTTC.

A few counts support this clone. The chain uses TRBV9 and TRBJ2-3, with 10 positions matching TRBD2. Germline CDR1 reads SGDLS; CDR2 reads YYNGEE. CDR3 length: 17 residues. V was clipped by 0 bases and J by 2 bases; unmatched bases: 6. In DNA, the CDR3 is TGTGCCAGCAGCGTAGTGGGTAGCGGGGGGCCCACAGATACGCAGTATTTT. It specifies CASSVVGSGGPTDTQYF.

The gene calls are TRBV9 and TRBJ2-7; maybe TRBD2 (6 bases). Germline loops: CDR1 SGDLS, CDR2 YYNGEE. This CDR3 is built from 17 residues. V dropped 4 bases and J dropped 2 bases, with 22 bases sitting between them. CDR3 sequence: CASSPGRLLSGTYEQYF. The CDR3 DNA is TGTGCCAGCAGCCCTGGGAGGCTCCTGTCAGGGACCTACGAGCAGTACTTC.

This clone was seen a few times. The CDR3: CASSYAGGYEQYF. DNA of the CDR3: TGTGCCAGCAGTTATGCGGGAGGATACGAGCAGTACTTC. The chain couples TRBV25-1 to TRBJ2-7; 8 nucleotides match TRBD2. Germline V gene sequence: CDR1 MGHDK, CDR2 SYGVNS. This CDR3 comprises 13 residues. V shed 5 bases and J 4 bases; nucleotides not matched to a gene: 4.

This clone occurred many times. The rearrangement links TRBV7-8 to TRBJ2-7; 9 bases align to TRBD1. Losses at the gene ends were 7 bases for V and 3 bases for J; bases not matched to a gene: 4. Germline V gene lookup returns CDR1 SGHVS and CDR2 FQNEAQ. This CDR3 comprises 13 residues. CDR3 sequence: CASNDRGGYEQYF. The CDR3 DNA is TGTGCCAGCAACGACAGGGGGGGCTACGAGCAGTACTTC.

This clone occurred a few times. This chain joins TRBV27 and TRBJ2-7; perhaps TRBD1 as D (6 bases). Trimming stripped 7 bases from V and 1 base from J, with 17 bases between. The CDR3 extends over 15 amino acids. Germline loops: CDR1 MNHEY, CDR2 SMNVEV (reference sequence). The CDR3 sequence is CASTKEARGSYEQYF. CDR3 sequence (DNA): TGTGCCAGCACAAAGGAGGCCAGGGGTTCCTACGAGCAGTACTTC.

This clone was counted only a few times. The chain carries TRBV29-1 and TRBJ1-1; D is uncertain. This CDR3 is 12 amino acids long. V shed 4 bases and J shed 4 bases, with 10 bases lying between them. Germline V lookup: CDR1 SQVTM, CDR2 ANQGSEA. CDR3 nucleotides: TGCAGCGTTGCGGGATTTGGCACTGAAGCTTTCTTT. Protein product: CSVAGFGTEAFF.

In this sample, this clone turned up a few times. The chain is built from TRBV18 and TRBJ1-4, with TRBD1 as a possible D gene (5 bases). The CDR3 spans 13 residues. The V and J ends lost 10 bases and 7 bases respectively, with 16 bases between them. Germline CDR1 is KGHSH and CDR2 is LQKENI. As DNA, the CDR3 is TGTGCCACTCGACCCAGGGAAGGTGAAAAACTGTTTTTT. This encodes CATRPREGEKLFF.

The V and J genes are TRBV7-9 and TRBJ2-7; D may correspond to TRBD1 or TRBD2 (5 bases each). CDR1 is SEHNR and CDR2 is FQNEAQ in the germline V gene (reference sequence). The CDR3 is 12 residues long. Trimming took off 6 bases at V and 7 bases at J, with 13 bases between the two ends. CDR3 in amino acids: CASSEGTREQYF. CDR3 DNA: TGTGCCAGCAGTGAGGGGACGAGGGAGCAGTACTTC.